The rows below give T cell receptor beta chains drawn from one sample of a study of PD-1 blockade in mismatch repair-deficient tumors. Assay used: immunoSEQ multiplex PCR; TCRdb lists only in-frame clones, some missing. The sample shows 120,000 or so clones, 86% of them seen only once. This specimen was peripheral blood, taken 44 weeks after starting pembrolizumab. The source is an adult with mismatch repair-deficient cancer. Both conserved end residues are part of each CDR3. Rows may omit the clone size; those that give it use once, few, many or a size class.

>NA|TRBV5-5
CASSFKGADEQYF
>NA|TRBV6-6
CASGPSSYEQYF
>NA|TRBV5-6
CASSSPRRLGWDEQYF
>once|TRBV18
CASSPGQGNNEQFF
>once|TRBV27
CASSLWAGGSTDTQYF
>NA|TRBV19
CASAQGSSTEAFF
>NA|TRBV28
CASSWDKTGELFF
>NA|TRBV19
CASTKGVNSNQPQHF
>NA|TRBV12-5
CASGTGIYEQYF
>medium-sized|TRBV7-2
CASSLAEREAFF
>NA|TRBV7-2
CASSRQGVGTGELFF
>NA|TRBV7-9
CASSLTPYEQYF
>NA|TRBV28
CASIGGVDGNTIYF
>NA|TRBV10-3
CAISVSGLRNTIYF
>NA|TRBV15
CATSREDTDTQYF
>few|TRBV19
CASMDSLRSGDTEAFF
>NA|TRBV2
CASSRTIANTGELFF